This paragraph reports one T cell receptor (beta chain). Per the original methods: Reference gene primer amplification gave nucleated cell count estimates. The data were produced by immunoSEQ multiplex PCR, yet TCRdb's version contains in-frame clones alone and is incomplete. V and J calls and clone size are as listed in that table; D and trimming were resolved from the DNA. This repertoire shows under 300,000 clones, 70% to 90% found once; its top ten account for roughly 14%. The data originate from a study of blood T cell repertoires in COVID-19. About the research overall: T cells, B-cell-depleted T cells, or PBMCs supplied cDNA or gDNA.

After removal of 7 bases from V and 6 bases from J, the junction contained 8 bases not matched to a gene. The germline CDR1 and CDR2 sequences are SNHLY and FYNNEI. This CDR3 has 13 amino acids. The Seattle site enrolled patients during active infection and followed them longitudinally. Material: peripheral blood. The chain combines TRBV2 with TRBJ1-2; 7 bases line up with TRBD1. This sequence was found in a woman aged 70 to 79 with COVID-19, enrolled during active disease. Here the CDR3 reads CASTIGQADGYTF. The DNA of the CDR3 is TGTGCCAGCACCATAGGACAGGCGGATGGCTACACCTTC.